A single sample is the source of the 30 T cell receptor beta chains below, sequenced in a study of T cells in localized non-small cell lung cancer. Method: immunoSEQ multiplex PCR; TCRdb's copy keeps in-frame clones and lacks some. The sample comprises 86,000 or so clones, approximately 84% of which are singletons, and roughly 3% rests with the top ten. The material was peripheral blood, obtained before any cancer treatment. Receptors originate from a man aged 40-75 years with stage I lung adenocarcinoma.

The V call is TRBV28, the J call TRBJ2-2; D not certain. Germline-derived CDR1 and CDR2 are MDHEN and SYDVKM. V was clipped by 6 bases and J by 5 bases, with 16 bases between them. This CDR3 contains 15 residues. The CDR3 nucleotides are TGTGCCAGCAGGCCGGGCATGGGTAGGACCGGGGAGCTGTTTTTT. It yields the protein CASRPGMGRTGELFF.

The chain is built from TRBV6-1 and TRBJ1-1; 8 nucleotides align to TRBD1. V lost 2 bases, J lost 6 bases, and 5 bases stayed unmatched. CDR1 is MNHNS, CDR2 SASEGT, per germline. The CDR3 covers 14 residues. The CDR3 DNA is TGTGCCAGCAGTGAAACAGGGGGGTACCCTGAAGCTTTCTTT. Translating gives CASSETGGYPEAFF.

The V call is TRBV12-5, the J call TRBJ2-4; no definite D call. Germline V CDR1 and CDR2: LGHNT, FRNRAP. The CDR3 has 12 amino acids. V lost 4 bases, J lost 5 bases, and 6 bases lay in between. The CDR3 bases are TGTGCTAGTGGTTCTGTAGAAAACATTCAGTACTTC. This translates into CASGSVENIQYF.

A single count supports this clone. V gene TRBV10-2 combines with J gene TRBJ2-3; TRBD2 aligns across 8 bases. The V segment lost 6 bases and the J segment 0 bases; nucleotides outside the gene matches: 8. Germline assignment: CDR1 WSHSY and CDR2 SAAADI. This CDR3 comprises 16 residues. CDR3 residues: CASRGAGGTSTDTQYF. The CDR3, as DNA: TGCGCCAGCAGGGGCGCGGGGGGAACTAGCACAGATACGCAGTATTTT.

This rearrangement joins TRBV9 to TRBJ2-1; 7 bases fit TRBD2. The trim removed 4 bases at V and 5 bases at J, leaving 12 bases unmatched. Germline V gives CDR1 SGDLS, CDR2 YYNGEE. The CDR3 sequence is 16 residues long. The chain's CDR3 is CASSLPGASGNNEQFF. The CDR3 region has the DNA TGTGCCAGCAGCCTCCCTGGGGCTAGCGGAAACAATGAGCAGTTCTTC.

The DNA of the CDR3 is TGTGCCAGCAGCTTAGGTCCCCAGGGGTTCTATGGCTACACCTTC. Protein sequence: CASSLGPQGFYGYTF. The rearrangement joins TRBV7-8 to TRBJ1-2, with D maybe TRBD1 (6 bases). The germline V gene encodes CDR1 SGHVS and CDR2 FQNEAQ. Trimming took 1 base from V and 4 from J, leaving 13 bases between them. This CDR3 region has 15 residues.

J is TRBJ1-2 and V is TRBV6-5; weak D call: TRBD1 (6 bases). V was pared by 10 bases and J by 8 bases, with 23 bases between. Germline CDR1 reads MNHEY; CDR2 reads SVGAGI. The CDR3 has 14 amino acids. CDR3 bases: TGTGCCACCCTGGACAGAAACTCGAATTTGGGCTACACCTTC. Its protein product is CATLDRNSNLGYTF.

Details on this clone: The identical CDR3 is also encoded by other nucleotide sequences in the sample. V and J are TRBV11-2 and TRBJ2-7; the D gene is possibly TRBD2 (5 bases). The CDR3 totals 13 residues. Trimming took 1 base from V and 2 from J, leaving 6 bases between them. From germline, CDR1 is SGHAT and CDR2 FQNNGV. The CDR3, as DNA: TGTGCCAGCAGCTTAGCGGGGACCTACGAGCAGTACTTC. Translation gives CASSLAGTYEQYF.

V and J are TRBV15 and TRBJ1-1, with 9 bases fitting TRBD1. The J segment lost 1 base and the V segment lost 3 bases, leaving 3 bases of the junction unmatched. CDR1 LNHNV and CDR2 YYDKDF come from the germline V gene (reference sequence). The CDR3 has 15 amino acids. CDR3 coding DNA: TGTGCCACCAGCAGCGGGACAGGGACGAACACTGAAGCTTTCTTT. This translates into CATSSGTGTNTEAFF.

The chain has TRBV11-3 and TRBJ2-2; tentatively, D is TRBD1 (5 bases). The CDR3 consists of 14 residues. V was clipped by 5 bases and J by 6 bases, with 13 bases between them. The V gene's germline CDR1 is SGHNT and CDR2 YENEEA. CDR3 DNA: TGTGCCAGCAGCCTCAGACAGACCTCCGGGGAGCTGTTTTTT. Protein product: CASSLRQTSGELFF.

The gene calls are TRBV9 and TRBJ1-6; 8 bases are shared with TRBD1. Germline V gene data show CDR1 as SGDLS and CDR2 as YYNGEE. V lost 4 bases and J lost 7; bases outside the gene matches: 22. The CDR3 runs 20 residues. Here the CDR3 reads CASSPRPRTGYGSGNSPLHF. The CDR3 nucleotides read TGTGCCAGCAGCCCTCGGCCTAGGACAGGGTACGGGTCCGGGAATTCACCCCTCCACTTT. Drawing the rest from reference TRBV9 and TRBJ1-6, the complete variable domain is DSGVTQTPKHLITATGQRVTLRCSPRSGDLSVYWYQQSLDQGLQFLIQYYNGEERAKGNILERFSAQQFPDLHSELNLSSLELGDSALYFCASSPRPRTGYGSGNSPLHFGNGTRLTVT.

This clone came up a few times. The V gene is TRBV19, the J gene TRBJ2-4; D is possibly TRBD1 or TRBD2 (6 bases each). The V and J ends lost 1 base and 4 bases respectively, with 11 bases between them. Germline CDR1 LNHDA, CDR2 SQIVND (reference sequence). The CDR3 sequence is 15 residues long. The CDR3 loop reads CASSIVGGGKNIQYF. The CDR3 coding sequence is TGTGCCAGTAGTATAGTAGGAGGGGGGAAAAACATTCAGTACTTC.

This clone has a handful of counts. The same CDR3 is also encoded by other DNA sequences in this sample. The V and J genes are TRBV18 and TRBJ2-7; 9 bases are a match to TRBD1. Germline trimming cut 3 bases from V and 6 bases from J; bases unmatched to any gene: 3. Germline loops: CDR1 KGHSH, CDR2 LQKENI. This CDR3 has 13 residues. The CDR3 DNA reads as TGTGCCAGCTCACCCCCGGACAGGGGCGAGCAGTACTTC. It is translated as CASSPPDRGEQYF. The whole variable domain, filled in from reference TRBV18 and TRBJ2-7, reads NAGVMQNPRHLVRRRGQEARLRCSPMKGHSHVYWYRQLPEEGLKFMVYLQKENIIDESGMPKERFSAEFPKEGPSILRIQQVVRGDSAAYFCASSPPDRGEQYFGPGTRLTVT.

The chain employs TRBV15 and TRBJ2-1; perhaps D is TRBD1 or TRBD2 (6 bases each). There are 16 residues in the CDR3. Germline V lookup: CDR1 LNHNV, CDR2 YYDKDF (reference sequence). The V and J ends lost 6 bases and 5 bases respectively, with 20 bases between them. The CDR3 region has the DNA TGTGCCACCAGTCCTTATGCGGGTGGGGGGCACAATGAGCAGTTCTTC. Translating it yields CATSPYAGGGHNEQFF. The whole variable domain, remainder taken from reference TRBV15 and TRBJ2-1, is DAMVIQNPRYQVTQFGKPVTLSCSQTLNHNVMYWYQQKSSQAPKLLFHYYDKDFNNEADTPDNFQSRRPNTSFCFLDIRSPGLGDTAMYLCATSPYAGGGHNEQFFGPGTRLTVL.

This clone has more than one count but fewer than ten. V and J are TRBV7-9 and TRBJ2-1; 7 bases are shared with TRBD2. The CDR3 is made up of 16 amino acids. Germline values: CDR1 SEHNR, CDR2 FQNEAQ (reference sequence). The J segment lost 0 bases and the V segment lost 3 bases, leaving 5 bases of the junction unmatched. The CDR3 DNA follows: TGTGCCAGCAGCTTGGGACTAAGCGGCTCCTACAATGAGCAGTTCTTC. Its protein is CASSLGLSGSYNEQFF.

This clone was observed a single time. The chain links TRBV18 to TRBJ2-7; TRBD2 matches 7 bases. Trimming took 5 bases from V and 1 from J; bases not matched to a gene: 5. This CDR3 is built from 14 residues. CDR1 and CDR2 from the germline V gene are KGHSH and LQKENI. This chain's CDR3 is CASSSSGGSYEQYF. In DNA, the CDR3 is TGTGCCAGCTCATCATCCGGGGGGTCCTACGAGCAGTACTTC.

This sequence joins TRBV9 and TRBJ2-5, with TRBD2 identical over 7 bases. CDR1 is SGDLS and CDR2 is YYNGEE in the germline V gene. V was clipped by 0 bases and J by 5 bases; unmatched bases: 7. This CDR3 region has 15 residues. CDR3 in amino acids: CASSVASASGETQYF. The CDR3 DNA reads as TGTGCCAGCAGCGTAGCTTCGGCTAGCGGCGAGACCCAGTACTTC.

The CDR3 loop reads CAWSVLLWQGLFF. CDR3 DNA: TGTGCCTGGAGTGTACTTTTGTGGCAGGGACTGTTTTTT. The rearrangement joins TRBV30 to TRBJ1-4, with D possibly matching TRBD1 (5 bases). The germline V gene has CDR1 GTSNPN and CDR2 SVGIG (reference sequence). V was shortened by 0 bases and J by 13 bases, with 15 bases between the two germline ends. The CDR3 has 13 amino acids.

The CDR3 loop reads CASSSGGSDYEQYF. In nucleotides, the CDR3 is TGTGCCAGTTCTAGCGGGGGGTCTGACTACGAGCAGTACTTC. The chain joins TRBV19 to TRBJ2-7; 11 nucleotides agree with TRBD2. With V trimmed by 8 bases and J by 3 bases, 6 bases remained unmatched. The CDR3 is 14 amino acids. Germline lookup yields CDR1 LNHDA and CDR2 SQIVND (reference sequence).

This chain uses TRBV19 with TRBJ1-5; D is unresolved. Trimming cost V 5 bases and J 0 bases, with 5 bases left between them. Germline CDR1 LNHDA, CDR2 SQIVND (reference sequence). CDR3 length equals 13 residues. CDR3 DNA sequence: TGTGCCAGTAGTTCCACTAGCAATCAGCCCCAGCATTTT. The encoded protein is CASSSTSNQPQHF.

The rearrangement uses TRBV2 and TRBJ2-2; TRBD2 matches 12 bases. The CDR3 consists of 18 residues. The germline V gene encodes CDR1 SNHLY and CDR2 FYNNEI. The ends lost 6 bases at V and 6 bases at J; junction bases unmatched: 14. CDR3 sequence reads: CASSLLTSGSSRAGELFF. CDR3 nucleotides: TGTGCCAGCAGCCTCTTGACTAGCGGGAGTTCGAGGGCCGGGGAGCTGTTTTTT.

This chain uses TRBV11-2 with TRBJ2-3; D is unresolved. The germline V gene encodes CDR1 SGHAT and CDR2 FQNNGV. V dropped 6 bases and J dropped 4 bases, with 20 bases sitting between them. This CDR3 has 16 residues. The CDR3 region has the DNA TGTGCCAGCAGTTTCGCACGGACCCGACGGCCAGATACGCAGTATTTT. Amino acid sequence: CASSFARTRRPDTQYF.

The chain employs TRBV30 and TRBJ2-2; perhaps TRBD2 as D (6 bases). There are 14 residues in the CDR3. Trimming removed 3 bases at V and 8 bases at J, with 16 bases between. CDR1 is GTSNPN, CDR2 SVGIG, per germline (reference sequence). DNA of the CDR3: TGTGCCTGGAGGCGAGGAGGGACGGCGGGGGAGCTGTTTTTT. Protein product: CAWRRGGTAGELFF.

V usage is TRBV19 and J usage is TRBJ1-4; 7 bases match TRBD1. The CDR3 runs 16 residues. The germline gives CDR1 LNHDA, CDR2 SQIVND (reference sequence). The V gene end was trimmed by 7 bases and the J gene end by 1 base; junction bases not matched to a gene: 9. The CDR3 reads CASILRQGLTNEKLFF. In nucleotides, the CDR3 is TGTGCCAGTATCCTAAGACAGGGCTTAACTAATGAAAAACTGTTTTTT. The variable domain in full, completed from reference TRBV19 and TRBJ1-4, reads DGGITQSPKYLFRKEGQNVTLSCEQNLNHDAMYWYRQDPGQGLRLIYYSQIVNDFQKGDIAEGYSVSREKKESFPLTVTSAQKNPTAFYLCASILRQGLTNEKLFFGSGTQLSVL.

The chain uses TRBV18 and TRBJ2-5; 8 positions agree with TRBD1. CDR3 size: 15 residues. The ends lost 3 bases at V and 3 bases at J; junction bases unmatched: 6. Germline V gives CDR1 KGHSH, CDR2 LQKENI. The CDR3 DNA reads TGTGCCAGCTCACCCCGGGGACAGGTTAAAGAGACCCAGTACTTC. Amino acids: CASSPRGQVKETQYF.

The rearrangement joins TRBV28 to TRBJ2-1; D gene ambiguous. Between the trimmed V and J ends, which lost 5 bases and 5 bases, there was a span of 13 bases. CDR3 size: 14 residues. Germline values: CDR1 MDHEN, CDR2 SYDVKM. This chain's CDR3 is CASSGRLDNNEQFF. The CDR3 bases are TGTGCCAGCAGTGGACGACTTGACAACAATGAGCAGTTCTTC.

This chain's CDR3 is CASSLTQGGGTEAFF. The CDR3 region has the DNA TGTGCCAGCAGCTTGACGCAGGGGGGAGGCACTGAAGCTTTCTTT. The chain has TRBV27 and TRBJ1-1, with TRBD1 matching over 7 bases. The J segment lost 4 bases and the V segment lost 6 bases, leaving 11 bases of the junction unmatched. The germline V gene encodes CDR1 MNHEY and CDR2 SMNVEV (reference sequence). CDR3 size: 15 residues.

V is TRBV10-3 and J is TRBJ1-5; D perhaps matches TRBD1 (6 bases). V lost 0 bases and J 0 bases, leaving 12 bases between the germline ends. The CDR3 contains 17 residues. Germline lookup yields CDR1 ENHRY and CDR2 SYGVKD. The CDR3 coding sequence is TGTGCCATCAGTGAGTCCGGGACATTTTATAGCAATCAGCCCCAGCATTTT. Translating gives CAISESGTFYSNQPQHF.

The chain combines TRBV13 with TRBJ2-3, with TRBD2 identical over 7 bases. Germline CDR1 reads PRHDT; CDR2 reads FYEKMQ (reference sequence). The CDR3 spans 14 residues. Trimming removed 5 bases from V and 4 bases from J; junction bases left unmatched: 6. The CDR3, as DNA: TGTGCCAGCAGCCCGAGACTAGCCTCAGATACGCAGTATTTT. The encoded protein is CASSPRLASDTQYF.

The rearrangement joins TRBV6-5 to TRBJ1-5, with D possibly TRBD1 on 6 matching bases. This CDR3 has 15 amino acids. V was shortened by 9 bases and J by 4 bases, with 19 bases between the two germline ends. In germline, CDR1 is MNHEY, CDR2 SVGAGI. The CDR3 DNA is TGTGCCAGTACAAGTAAGACAGGATCGAATCAGCCCCAGCATTTT. It encodes CASTSKTGSNQPQHF.